The rows below give T cell receptor beta chains drawn from one sample of a study of cytomegalovirus exposure and HLA in healthy donors. TCRdb's table, derived via immunoSEQ multiplex PCR, lists solely in-frame clones and lacks some. The repertoire includes 90,000 or so clones, roughly four fifths of them detected once, and more than 3% sits in the top ten. The sample consisted of PBMCs. All receptors derive from a man aged 30 to 39 in good health and CMV-seropositive. The CDR3 runs from the conserved cysteine through the conserved F or W. A D gene is named only where the DNA matches it firmly. Size is stated for part of the rows, as once, few or many counts, or as a class when the clone is expanded.

v_gene	abundance	d_gene	j_gene	CDR3nt	CDR3aa
TRBV18	once	.	TRBJ1-2	TGTGCCAGCTCACCATTAGCCAGGGAGGCCTATGGCTACACCTTC	CASSPLAREAYGYTF
TRBV4-3	once	TRBD1	TRBJ2-7	TGCGCCAGCAGCCCCCGACAGGGTGACGAGCAGTACTTC	CASSPRQGDEQYF
TRBV6-5	.	TRBD2	TRBJ2-2	TGTGCCAGCAGCGGACTAGAGGTTACCGGGGAGCTGTTTTTT	CASSGLEVTGELFF
TRBV7-9	.	TRBD1	TRBJ1-6	TGTGCCAGCAGCCCTGGGACAGCCGAGGGTTCACCCCTCCACTTT	CASSPGTAEGSPLHF
TRBV30	.	.	TRBJ1-5	TGTGCCTGGAGTGTAGGGGCAGGGGACAATCAGCCCCAGCATTTT	CAWSVGAGDNQPQHF
TRBV6-1	few	.	TRBJ1-1	TGTGCCAGCAGTGCGCAGGGGTCGAAAGCTTTCTTT	CASSAQGSKAFF
TRBV4-1	few	.	TRBJ2-6	TGCGCCAGCAGCCAGACAGGCCACTCTGGGGCCAACGTCCTGACTTTC	CASSQTGHSGANVLTF
TRBV4-3	.	TRBD2	TRBJ2-1	TGCGCCAGCAGCCAAGATAGTCTAGCGGACCTCTACAATGAGCAGTTCTTC	CASSQDSLADLYNEQFF
TRBV28	few	.	TRBJ1-1	TGTGCCAGCGGTGAATTAGACACTGAAGCTTTCTTT	CASGELDTEAFF
TRBV5-6	.	TRBD2	TRBJ2-7	TGTGCCAGCAGCCCAGGACTAGCGGGAAGCTACGAGCAGTACTTC	CASSPGLAGSYEQYF